This T cell receptor (beta chain) was observed in a study of blood T cell repertoires in COVID-19. Study summary: The United States, Italy and Spain were the sources of the acute and convalescent COVID-19 samples.

V gave up 5 bases and J gave up 3 bases, with 19 bases separating them. The CDR3 length is 16 residues. The germline V gene encodes CDR1 SGHTA and CDR2 FQGNSA. Clones were read by immunoSEQ multiplex PCR, and TCRdb kept only the in-frame ones, dropping some. This table holds about 160,000 clones, roughly 91% found once. Sequencing was performed on peripheral blood. The genes are TRBV7-2 and TRBJ1-2, with D perhaps matching TRBD1 (5 bases). The source is a woman aged 50 to 60 with acute or convalescent COVID-19. The CDR3 region is CASSPPDSVGYYGYTF. Here the CDR3 DNA reads TGTGCCAGCAGCCCCCCAGACAGCGTAGGGTACTATGGCTACACCTTC. The full variable domain, with the rest looked up from reference TRBV7-2 and TRBJ1-2, is GAGVSQSPSNKVTEKGKDVELRCDPISGHTALYWYRQSLGQGLEFLIYFQGNSAPDKSGLPSDRFSAERTGGSVSTLTIQRTQQEDSAVYLCASSPPDSVGYYGYTFGSGTRLTVV.